This TCR beta chain was captured in a study of blood T cell repertoires in COVID-19 (dated by TCRdb to about 2020). Background for the entire study: Samples covering the acute and convalescent phases of COVID-19 were provided by collaborators in the United States, Italy and Spain. The samples were drawn from two sources: the first 160 participants of the ongoing ImmuneRACE study, and fewer than 1,500 subjects contributed by 6 global collaborators. The prospective study material was composed of cDNA or gDNA derived from T cells, B-cell-depleted T cells, or PBMCs. A freely available public database, intended as a resource for researchers studying the immune response to SARS-CoV-2, is where the repertoires were released. Subjects who had been exposed to COVID-19, were actively infected with it, or had recovered from it provided the deeply sampled blood TCRbeta repertoires that made up the dataset. HLA class I and class II types, where available, came from metadata supplied by the sample provider rather than from assay-based typing. The sample metadata nearly always contained a de-identified subject ID, COVID-19 status, age in years and sex.

Whole blood was collected in K2EDTA tubes by collaborating institutions according to the institutions' own protocols. For TCRbeta analysis, collaborator samples were shipped as frozen whole blood, as isolated PBMCs, or as DNA extracted from either sample type. This clone was seen more than once but under ten times. Its antigen target is currently unknown. Within one base of it there is no much larger clone, and no base qualities were kept. TCRbeta CDR3 regions were amplified from genomic DNA by means of the immunoSEQ Assay, a bias-controlled multiplex PCR. Per the original workflow: Nucleated cell counts per sample were estimated from amplification of reference gene primers within the assay. Sequence reads were collapsed and filtered to measure the absolute abundance of every unique TCRbeta CDR3 rearrangement. For each sample, productive Simpson clonality was calculated by taking the square root of Simpson's diversity index across productive rearrangements. TCRdb limited this immuneACCESS table to in-frame rearrangements with V and J called. A share of clones is missing; checked studies link under half to unresolved V genes, and the rest is unexplained. V and J calls and clone size come straight from that table; D and trimming were deduced from the DNA. In this sample the table shows roughly 230,000 clones, approximately 80% of which occur a single time. The ten largest clonotypes hold around 6.8% of the sample.

What the authors observed across the whole study: The amount of clinical and demographic metadata varied by source and participant and was provided uncurated.

Sequencing was carried out using peripheral blood. The TCR comes from a woman aged 60 to 75 with active or convalescent COVID-19.

The DNA sequence is given as TGCGCCAGCAGCTTGTCGGTAGCGGCAGATACGCAGTATTTT. This gives the protein CASSLSVAADTQYF. The rearrangement combines TRBV5-1 with TRBJ2-3, and perhaps TRBD2 as D gene, on 6 matching bases. Via the germline V gene, CDR1 is SGHRS and CDR2 YFSETQ. V loses 1 base, J loses 4 bases, and the germline ends lie 10 bases apart. The CDR3, cysteine through phenylalanine, is 14 amino acids long. The only DNA kept is the CDR3, 42 bases in frame from the first base.